What follows are 9 T cell receptor beta chains derived from one specimen sequenced in a study of read filtering for tumor transcriptome and immune sequencing. This library used approximately 390 ng RNA and molecular barcoded adaptors spanning alpha/delta and beta/gamma chains. From the reads, TCRdb called clonotypes with MiXCR, one entry per CDR3 protein. The repertoire holds under 150,000 distinct CDR3 sequences, around 13% seen once, with about 8.6% in the top ten. Source material: a population of CD138-negative cells sorted from bone marrow. These receptors originate from a donor over 35 with multiple myeloma.

This clonotype came up many times. This chain uses TRBV6-5 with TRBJ2-7; 10 bases line up with TRBD2. This CDR3 is built from 14 residues. Germline V gene lookup returns CDR1 MNHEY and CDR2 SVGAGI. Trimming removed 5 bases from V and 11 bases from J; junction bases left unmatched: 12. CDR3 in DNA: TGTGCCAGCAGTCACACTAGCGGGACTATCCGGGAGTACTTC. It specifies CASSHTSGTIREYF.

In regard to this clonotype: One base away lies a much larger clone, so this may be a sequencing read error. The genes are TRBV18 and TRBJ2-7; D may be TRBD2 (5 bases). Germline V CDR1 and CDR2: KGHSH, LQKENI. The CDR3 spans 16 residues. This CDR3 reads CDSSLYGRRSSYEQYF. CDR3 DNA: TGTGACAGCTCACTATACGGCCGGAGGAGCTCCTACGAGCAGTACTTC.

This clonotype was found many times. This sequence joins TRBV19 and TRBJ1-5; weak D call: TRBD1 (5 bases). The V end lost 1 base, the J end lost 7 bases, and 17 bases lay between the germline ends. CDR1 is LNHDA, CDR2 SQIVND, per germline (reference sequence). The CDR3 consists of 16 residues. CDR3 sequence (DNA): TGTGCCAGTAGTATAGGCAAATGGGGGATGAGGCAGCCCCAGCATTTT. Residues: CASSIGKWGMRQPQHF.

The chain uses TRBV5-1 and TRBJ2-4; maybe TRBD2 (6 bases). The V gene's germline CDR1 is SGHRS and CDR2 YFSETQ. The V end was cut by 4 bases, the J end by 1 base, with 21 bases between. The CDR3 totals 18 residues. The CDR3 is CASSQTSGSDMAKNIQYF. In DNA, the CDR3 is TGCGCCAGCAGCCAGACTAGTGGTTCCGACATGGCCAAAAACATTCAGTACTTC.

The table lists this clonotype with a few counts. The J gene is TRBJ2-7, the V gene TRBV20-1; the D is unclear. CDR3 length equals 14 residues. CDR1 is DFQATT and CDR2 is SNEGSKA in the germline V gene (reference sequence). The ends were cut back, 0 bases at V and 8 bases at J, with 17 bases in the middle. In DNA form, the CDR3 reads TGCAGTGCTAGAGATGCACTGGCCCCTTCCCAGCAGTACTTC. Translation gives CSARDALAPSQQYF.

The chain combines TRBV11-2 with TRBJ2-7; D remains unclear. The V gene's germline CDR1 is SGHAT and CDR2 FQNNGV. V was cut by 5 bases and J by 6 bases, with 17 bases left in between. The CDR3 consists of 14 residues. CDR3: CASSPLTARREQYF. In DNA form, the CDR3 reads TGTGCCAGCAGCCCTTTAACAGCTCGCCGCGAGCAGTACTTC.

Here the CDR3 reads CATSQGGTSNQPQHF. CDR3 sequence (DNA): TGTGCCACCAGCCAAGGGGGGACGAGCAATCAGCCCCAGCATTTT. The chain combines TRBV24-1 with TRBJ1-5; the D gene is possibly TRBD1 (6 bases). In germline, CDR1 is KGHDR, CDR2 SFDVKD. The CDR3 runs to 15 residues. V was pared by 7 bases and J by 1 base, with 13 bases between.

The table lists this clonotype with a few counts. A clone one base away is much larger, so this may be a read error. This rearrangement joins TRBV4-3 to TRBJ2-1; D uncertain. There are 12 residues in the CDR3. The ends were cut back, 4 bases at V and 8 bases at J, with 9 bases in the middle. The germline CDR1 and CDR2 sequences are LGHNA and YSLEER. The CDR3 sequence: CASSREGYEQFF. The CDR3 region has the DNA TGCGCCAGCAGCCGGGAAGGGTATGAGCAGTTCTTC.

V gene TRBV5-1 combines with J gene TRBJ2-7; D tentatively reads TRBD1 or TRBD2 (6 bases each). The CDR3 has 15 amino acids. Germline V gene lookup returns CDR1 SGHRS and CDR2 YFSETQ. V lost 1 base and J 1 base, leaving 12 bases between the germline ends. The CDR3 DNA follows: TGCGCCAGCAGCTTGAGTGGGGGGCCGTCCTACGAGCAGTACTTC. Protein product: CASSLSGGPSYEQYF.